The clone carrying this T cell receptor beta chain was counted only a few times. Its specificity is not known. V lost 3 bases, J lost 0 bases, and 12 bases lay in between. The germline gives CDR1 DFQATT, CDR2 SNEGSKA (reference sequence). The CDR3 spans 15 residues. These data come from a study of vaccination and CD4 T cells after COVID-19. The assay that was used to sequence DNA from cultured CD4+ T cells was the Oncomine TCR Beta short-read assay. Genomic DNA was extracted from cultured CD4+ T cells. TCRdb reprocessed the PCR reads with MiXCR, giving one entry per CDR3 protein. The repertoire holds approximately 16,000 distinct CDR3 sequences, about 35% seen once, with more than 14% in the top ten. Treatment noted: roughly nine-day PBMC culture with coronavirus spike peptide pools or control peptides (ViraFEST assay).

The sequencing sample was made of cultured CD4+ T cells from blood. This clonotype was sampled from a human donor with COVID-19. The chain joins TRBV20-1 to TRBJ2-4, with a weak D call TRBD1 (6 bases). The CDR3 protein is CSARTGTLAKNIQYF. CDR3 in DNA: TGCAGTGCTAGGACAGGAACTTTAGCCAAAAACATTCAGTACTTC.